Below, 30 T cell receptor beta chains from the same sample are listed, as sequenced in a study of blood T cell repertoires in COVID-19. The data were produced by immunoSEQ multiplex PCR, yet TCRdb's version contains in-frame clones alone and is incomplete. The sample includes hundreds of thousands of clones, around 82% seen only once; the top ten take 7.4%. Sequencing was performed on PBMCs or T cells enriched from blood (not recorded which). These receptors all stem from a woman in her thirties or forties with acute COVID-19.

This chain uses TRBV14 with TRBJ1-4; 8 positions match TRBD1. Germline CDR1 is SGHDN and CDR2 is FVKESK. J was trimmed by 7 bases and V by 2 bases; bases with no gene match: 9. This CDR3 contains 16 residues. The CDR3 sequence is CASSQQPSDRGEKLFF. The CDR3 DNA is TGTGCCAGCAGCCAACAACCATCTGACAGGGGTGAAAAACTGTTTTTT.

The CDR3, as DNA: TGTGCCAGCAGCTTAAGACGGGAATCAAGGGAGCAGTACTTC. It translates to CASSLRRESREQYF. This chain links TRBV7-2 with TRBJ2-7; D may be TRBD2 (5 bases). The V end lost 2 bases, the J end lost 7 bases, and 15 bases lay between the germline ends. The CDR3 sequence is 14 residues long. Germline lookup yields CDR1 SGHTA and CDR2 FQGNSA.

This clone was observed once. This rearrangement joins TRBV5-4 to TRBJ2-5; 13 nucleotides align to TRBD2. Germline CDR1 SGHNT, CDR2 YYREEE (reference sequence). V was clipped by 0 bases and J by 5 bases; unmatched bases: 4. CDR3 size: 16 residues. The CDR3 loop is CASSLGLAGGRETQYF. The CDR3 region has the DNA TGTGCCAGCAGCTTGGGACTAGCGGGGGGCAGGGAGACCCAGTACTTC.

The chain employs TRBV6-1 and TRBJ1-1, with 12 nucleotides matching TRBD1. The germline V gene has CDR1 MNHNS and CDR2 SASEGT. J lost 3 bases, V lost 4 bases, and 15 bases had no gene match. There are 19 residues in the CDR3. CDR3 nucleotide sequence: TGTGCCAGCAGTGGCAGGGGGGACAGGGGGCCCCAATTGGACACTGAAGCTTTCTTT. Its protein is CASSGRGDRGPQLDTEAFF.

The chain employs TRBV27 and TRBJ2-7; 8 bases are a match to TRBD1. CDR3 length equals 15 residues. Germline CDR1 is MNHEY and CDR2 is SMNVEV (reference sequence). With 6 bases clipped from V and 2 bases from J, the junction kept 9 bases outside the gene matches. The DNA of the CDR3 is TGTGCCAGCAGGGTAGGACAGGGTTGGCCCTACGAGCAGTACTTC. It encodes CASRVGQGWPYEQYF.

V usage is TRBV29-1 and J usage is TRBJ2-3; 8 nucleotides align to TRBD2. The CDR3 length is 15 residues. Losses at the gene ends were 1 base for V and 7 bases for J; bases not matched to a gene: 10. The germline CDR1 and CDR2 sequences are SQVTM and ANQGSEA. In DNA form, the CDR3 reads TGCAGCGTTGAAGCCCCCCTAGCGGGTAGAAATACGCAGTATTTT. Translated, it gives CSVEAPLAGRNTQYF.

This clone was seen a handful of times. The genes are TRBV6-1 and TRBJ1-2; D gene ambiguous. The germline CDR1 and CDR2 sequences are MNHNS and SASEGT. Trimming left V 2 bases short and J 10 bases short, with 17 bases between. The CDR3 has 14 amino acids. In nucleotides, the CDR3 is TGTGCCAGCAGTGAATCGGGAACCCCCAGAGACTACACCTTC. Its translation: CASSESGTPRDYTF.

On this clone itself: At one boundary the junction diverges from the germline segment, which might be a read error. This chain joins TRBV7-2 and TRBJ2-2; 7 nucleotides line up with TRBD1. The CDR3 totals 15 residues. Germline CDR1 reads SGHTA; CDR2 reads FQGNSA. The CDR3 protein is CASSLARDRAGELFF. DNA of the CDR3: TGTGCCAGCAGCCTAGCCCGGGACAGAGCCGGGGAGCTGTTTTTT.

In its sample, this clone was seen a few times. The chain joins TRBV19 to TRBJ1-2; 9 bases match TRBD1. J gave up 8 bases and V 2 bases, and 6 bases lay outside the gene matches. The CDR3 extends over 14 amino acids. The V gene's germline CDR1 is LNHDA and CDR2 SQIVND (reference sequence). CDR3 loop: CASSILQGARGYTF. The CDR3 nucleotides read TGTGCCAGTAGTATATTACAGGGGGCGCGAGGCTACACCTTC.

The count of this clone is one. The chain carries TRBV5-8 and TRBJ2-7, with 7 bases identical to TRBD1. V was pared by 5 bases and J by 3 bases, with 5 bases of the junction left unmatched. The CDR3 spans 13 residues. Looked up from germline, CDR1 is SGHTS and CDR2 is YDEGEE. In DNA form, the CDR3 reads TGTGCCAGCAGTCGACAGGGTAACTACGAGCAGTACTTC. As protein: CASSRQGNYEQYF.

J is TRBJ2-1 and V is TRBV5-1, with 13 nucleotides matching TRBD2. Germline V gene sequence: CDR1 SGHRS, CDR2 YFSETQ. With 3 bases clipped from V and 7 bases from J, the junction kept 4 bases outside the gene matches. This CDR3 spans 15 amino acids. The CDR3 protein is CASSSWTSGGNEQFF. The CDR3 DNA reads TGCGCCAGCAGCTCTTGGACTAGCGGGGGAAATGAGCAGTTCTTC.

This clone has just one count. A junction boundary mismatches the germline segment, possibly from a read error. V is TRBV18 and J is TRBJ1-6; TRBD1 might be the D (6 bases). The CDR3 covers 17 residues. Per germline, CDR1 KGHSH and CDR2 LQKENI. CDR3 residues: CASSPRGGRPLGSPLHF. CDR3 DNA sequence: TGTGCCAGCTCCCCACGGGGGGGGCGACCGTTGGGATCACCCCTCCACTTT.

The CDR3 coding sequence is TGTGCCAGCAGCCTGGGACTCCCCAACACCGGGGAGCTGTTTTTT. Translation: CASSLGLPNTGELFF. The chain is built from TRBV7-9 and TRBJ2-2; possible D gene TRBD2, 6 bases. The CDR3 sequence is 15 residues long. CDR1 and CDR2 from the germline V gene are SEHNR and FQNEAQ (reference sequence). Trimming cost V 5 bases and J 2 bases, with 12 bases left between them. Using reference TRBV7-9 and TRBJ2-2 for the parts outside the CDR3, the full variable domain is DTGVSQNPRHKITKRGQNVTFRCDPISEHNRLYWYRQTLGQGPEFLTYFQNEAQLEKSRLLSDRFSAERPKGSFSTLEIQRTEQGDSAMYLCASSLGLPNTGELFFGEGSRLTVL.

V and J are TRBV5-1 and TRBJ1-1; 8 bases match TRBD1. Trimming cost V 0 bases and J 6 bases; bases outside gene matches: 10. Per the germline V gene, CDR1 is SGHRS and CDR2 is YFSETQ. The CDR3 has 16 amino acids. CDR3: CASSLDIQDREAEAFF. The CDR3 DNA sequence: TGCGCCAGCAGCTTGGATATCCAGGACAGGGAGGCTGAAGCTTTCTTT.

The chain combines TRBV15 with TRBJ2-5; 8 bases fit TRBD2. Trimming cost V 0 bases and J 5 bases; bases outside gene matches: 2. Per the germline V gene, CDR1 is LNHNV and CDR2 is YYDKDF (reference sequence). The CDR3 totals 14 residues. CDR3: CATSRDKREETQYF. The DNA of the CDR3 is TGTGCCACCAGCAGAGACAAGCGGGAGGAGACCCAGTACTTC.

V and J are TRBV10-2 and TRBJ1-2, with D possibly TRBD1 on 6 matching bases. The CDR3 has 13 residues. Germline values: CDR1 WSHSY, CDR2 SAAADI. The V end lost 5 bases, the J end lost 3 bases, and 10 bases lay between the germline ends. Here the CDR3 reads CASSPRGDYGYTF. CDR3 DNA sequence: TGCGCCAGCAGTCCCAGGGGAGACTATGGCTACACCTTC.

The rearrangement links TRBV5-1 to TRBJ2-1; 10 bases line up with TRBD2. The CDR3 consists of 16 residues. V shed 3 bases, J shed 6 bases, and the junction held 9 bases outside the gene matches. Germline lookup yields CDR1 SGHRS and CDR2 YFSETQ. CDR3 DNA sequence: TGCGCCAGCAGCTCCACTTCGGGACTAGCGTCCAATGAGCAGTTCTTC. Translating gives CASSSTSGLASNEQFF.

The V call is TRBV19, the J call TRBJ2-7, with TRBD2 identical over 10 bases. The CDR3 has 18 amino acids. The V segment lost 3 bases and the J segment 0 bases; nucleotides outside the gene matches: 11. CDR1 and CDR2 (germline): LNHDA, SQIVND (reference sequence). The CDR3 loop is CASSMAAGGITGSYEQYF. In DNA form, the CDR3 reads TGTGCCAGTAGTATGGCAGCGGGAGGGATAACGGGCTCCTACGAGCAGTACTTC.

For this clone: A read error may account for a junction end that differs from germline. This chain links TRBV7-7 with TRBJ2-1, with D possibly being TRBD2 (6 bases). The CDR3 length is 13 residues. Per germline, CDR1 SSHAT and CDR2 FNYEAQ (reference sequence). The CDR3 coding sequence is TGTGCTAGCAGCTTATACCGGGAGTATGAGCAGTTCTTC. This gives the protein CASSLYREYEQFF.

This clone was picked up one time. The chain uses TRBV19 and TRBJ2-5; the match to TRBD2 covers 7 bases. The CDR3 runs 13 residues. In germline, CDR1 is LNHDA, CDR2 SQIVND (reference sequence). J gave up 5 bases and V 10 bases, and 10 bases lay outside the gene matches. CDR3 region: CATWTSGAETQYF. CDR3 in DNA: TGTGCCACCTGGACTAGTGGGGCGGAGACCCAGTACTTC.

The rearrangement joins TRBV28 to TRBJ1-1; D may be TRBD1 (5 bases). CDR1 is MDHEN, CDR2 SYDVKM, per germline. This CDR3 comprises 17 residues. V lost 1 base and J 4 bases, leaving 19 bases between the germline ends. CDR3 region: CASSLFIGGASSTEAFF. The CDR3 nucleotides are TGTGCCAGCAGTTTATTCATCGGAGGGGCAAGCAGCACTGAAGCTTTCTTT.

This clone was observed a handful of times. This rearrangement joins TRBV28 to TRBJ1-2; D perhaps matches TRBD1 (6 bases). The CDR3 runs 16 residues. Looked up from germline, CDR1 is MDHEN and CDR2 is SYDVKM. The V gene lost 6 bases and the J gene lost 4 bases, with 21 bases spanning the gap. CDR3 bases: TGTGCCAGCAGGGAACCGGGGAGTAGAGGGGGCTATGGCTACACCTTC. Protein product: CASREPGSRGGYGYTF.

V gene TRBV23-1 combines with J gene TRBJ1-5; 7 bases match TRBD1. TRBV23-1 is an open reading frame whose function is uncertain. Germline trimming cut 8 bases from V and 9 bases from J; bases unmatched to any gene: 13. The CDR3 runs to 14 residues. The CDR3: CASPLRTGVRPQHF. The CDR3 DNA sequence: TGCGCCAGCCCCCTTCGGACAGGTGTGAGGCCCCAGCATTTT.

V gene TRBV29-1 combines with J gene TRBJ2-7; the D gene is possibly TRBD1 (5 bases). The CDR3 runs 13 residues. Germline V gene lookup returns CDR1 SQVTM and CDR2 ANQGSEA. Trimming left V 3 bases short and J 6 bases short, with 15 bases between. In nucleotides, the CDR3 is TGCAGCGTTGATGAAGGGGAATCAATCGAGCAGTACTTC. Protein sequence: CSVDEGESIEQYF.

Turning to this clone: The same CDR3 also results from other DNA sequences found in this sample. The chain's CDR3 is CASSPLAGPYNEQFF. CDR3 in DNA: TGTGCCAGCTCACCACTGGCAGGGCCCTACAATGAGCAGTTCTTC. V usage is TRBV18 and J usage is TRBJ2-1, with D perhaps matching TRBD1 (5 bases). CDR1 and CDR2 (germline): KGHSH, LQKENI. V shed 1 base and J shed 2 bases, with 9 bases lying between them. CDR3 length: 15 residues.

This chain connects TRBV7-2 to TRBJ2-7, with 10 bases fitting TRBD1. In germline, CDR1 is SGHTA, CDR2 FQGNSA. The CDR3 is 14 residues long. J gave up 6 bases and V 5 bases, and 7 bases lay outside the gene matches. The CDR3 bases are TGTGCCAGCAGCCCGGGACAGGGGACGGGCGAGCAGTACTTC. Its protein product is CASSPGQGTGEQYF.

The chain couples TRBV10-3 to TRBJ2-2, with 8 bases aligning to TRBD2. V trimming: 7 bases; J trimming: 4 bases; junction bases outside the gene matches: 14. CDR1 is ENHRY and CDR2 is SYGVKD in the germline V gene. This CDR3 contains 17 residues. CDR3 sequence reads: CAITAGLAASGTGELFF. CDR3 nucleotides: TGTGCCATCACTGCCGGACTAGCAGCCTCAGGCACCGGGGAGCTGTTTTTT.

DNA of the CDR3: TGTGCCAGCAGCCCCGAATGGGCTAGCGGGGTGGGGACAGATACGCAGTATTTT. Protein: CASSPEWASGVGTDTQYF. J is TRBJ2-3 and V is TRBV7-8; 9 bases are a match to TRBD2. The junction had 15 bases not matched to a gene; V was cut back by 5 bases and J by 3 bases. Germline assignment: CDR1 SGHVS and CDR2 FQNEAQ. The CDR3 has 18 amino acids.

The chain uses TRBV7-8 and TRBJ1-4, with a tentative D call TRBD1 (6 bases). Germline values: CDR1 SGHVS, CDR2 FQNEAQ. The CDR3 has 16 amino acids. V lost 5 bases and J 1 base, leaving 14 bases between the germline ends. CDR3 DNA sequence: TGTGCCAGCAGCACGTTCGACAGGCTAACTAATGAAAAACTGTTTTTT. It translates to CASSTFDRLTNEKLFF.

The gene calls are TRBV19 and TRBJ1-6; the match to TRBD1 covers 7 bases. The CDR3 length is 16 residues. V dropped 5 bases and J dropped 4; count of bases not matched to a gene: 8. Germline CDR1 and CDR2: LNHDA and SQIVND (reference sequence). DNA of the CDR3: TGTGCCAGTAGTCAACTTGACAGGGATTATAATTCACCCCTCCACTTT. Translated: CASSQLDRDYNSPLHF.